These 11 T cell receptor beta chains originate from one sample sequenced in a study of T cells in Graves' hyperthyroidism and ophthalmopathy. There were TCR beta CDR3 regions amplified from RNA transcripts. The HTBI primer set was used in a first-round RT-PCR of the TCR CDR3. TCRdb reprocessed the multiplex PCR reads via MiXCR and lists one record per CDR3 protein. The sample holds 730,000 or so distinct CDR3 sequences, around 19% seen once. The sample taken for sequencing was blood. The receptor set was obtained from a woman aged 50 to 65 with Graves' hyperthyroidism that later progressed to Graves' ophthalmopathy.

This clonotype was detected many times. This chain uses TRBV6-1 with TRBJ1-1; D remains unclear. With 3 bases removed from V and 1 base from J, the gap between germline ends came to 21 bases. CDR3 length equals 18 residues. The germline CDR1 and CDR2 sequences are MNHNS and SASEGT. CDR3 in amino acids: CASSDETSLLSRNTEAFF. The CDR3 region has the DNA TGTGCCAGCAGTGATGAGACTTCCCTCCTTTCCCGGAACACTGAAGCTTTCTTT.

There are many counts of this clonotype. This rearrangement joins TRBV27 to TRBJ1-2; D possibly corresponds to TRBD1 (6 bases). Between the trimmed V and J ends, which lost 3 bases and 6 bases, there was a span of 17 bases. The CDR3 runs to 15 residues. The germline V gene has CDR1 MNHEY and CDR2 SMNVEV (reference sequence). CDR3 region: CASSFMVGGANGYTF. The CDR3, as DNA: TGTGCCAGCAGTTTCATGGTGGGGGGCGCGAATGGCTACACCTTC.

V and J are TRBV9 and TRBJ2-5, with 7 bases fitting TRBD1. Germline values: CDR1 SGDLS, CDR2 YYNGEE. With V trimmed by 0 bases and J by 7 bases, 9 bases remained unmatched. The CDR3 extends over 15 amino acids. The CDR3 loop is CASSVATGELSTQYF. Written as DNA, the CDR3 is TGTGCCAGCAGCGTAGCCACAGGGGAGCTTTCGACCCAGTACTTC.

The chain combines TRBV15 with TRBJ2-1; no reliable D call. The germline CDR1 and CDR2 sequences are LNHNV and YYDKDF (reference sequence). The CDR3 contains 18 residues. V lost 0 bases, J lost 1 base, and 16 bases lay in between. The CDR3 coding sequence is TGTGCCACCAGCAGAGAGCCCGTTGGCAGCGCTTCCTACAATGAGCAGTTCTTC. This codes for CATSREPVGSASYNEQFF.

This clonotype came up a few times. V is TRBV12-3 or TRBV12-4 and J is TRBJ1-6; possibly TRBD1 for D (5 bases). The CDR3 runs 15 residues. The ends were cut back, 5 bases at V and 8 bases at J, with 16 bases in the middle. The CDR3 DNA sequence: TGTGCCAGCAGTCCCGCGGGCAGGGCTGATTCACCCCTCCACTTT. Translated, it gives CASSPAGRADSPLHF.

This clonotype was seen once. This may be a read error: a much more frequent sequence differs by one nucleotide. This chain links TRBV29-1 with TRBJ2-2; D remains unclear. The CDR3 length is 14 residues. Germline loops: CDR1 SQVTM, CDR2 ANQGSEA. The CDR3, as DNA: TGCAGCCTTGAAGATCAGATGAGGCCCGGGGAGCTGTTTTTT. Its protein is CSLEDQMRPGELFF.

Only a few counts were recorded for this clonotype. The chain links TRBV20-1 to TRBJ2-5, with D possibly being TRBD1 (5 bases). The V and J ends lost 5 bases and 2 bases respectively, with 15 bases between them. The CDR3 totals 14 residues. Per the germline V gene, CDR1 is DFQATT and CDR2 is SNEGSKA (reference sequence). CDR3 DNA sequence: TGCAGTGCTTTAAAGCGACAGCTACAAGAGACCCAGTACTTC. It is translated as CSALKRQLQETQYF.

This clonotype was observed many times. This chain links TRBV11-3 with TRBJ2-1, with no clear D. Per germline, CDR1 SGHNT and CDR2 YENEEA. CDR3 size: 15 residues. V shed 0 bases and J shed 5 bases, with 11 bases lying between them. The CDR3 nucleotides are TGTGCCAGCAGCTTAGAACGATCGGGCAACAATGAGCAGTTCTTC. Translated, it gives CASSLERSGNNEQFF.

This clonotype was picked up many times. The V gene is TRBV11-3, the J gene TRBJ2-4; D may match TRBD1 or TRBD2 (6 bases each). The CDR3 extends over 15 amino acids. The germline V gene has CDR1 SGHNT and CDR2 YENEEA. V lost 1 base, J lost 9 bases, and 16 bases lay in between. The CDR3 coding sequence is TGTGCCAGCAGCTTAGTAGGAGCTCCGGGGGCCATTCAGTACTTC. Translated: CASSLVGAPGAIQYF.

The V call is TRBV7-9, the J call TRBJ2-3, with D maybe TRBD2 (6 bases). The germline V and J ends were trimmed by 6 bases and 5 bases, with 15 bases remaining between them. This CDR3 is built from 14 residues. Looked up from germline, CDR1 is SEHNR and CDR2 is FQNEAQ (reference sequence). CDR3 nucleotide sequence: TGTGCCAGCAGGGCCGGGACTCACCAAGATACGCAGTATTTT. This gives the protein CASRAGTHQDTQYF.

Only a few counts were recorded for this clonotype. The CDR3 DNA reads as TGCAGTGCTAGAAGGCAGGGGACGGAGCTGTTTTTT. Translating it yields CSARRQGTELFF. This rearrangement joins TRBV20-1 to TRBJ2-2; D might be TRBD1 (6 bases). The V end was cut by 2 bases, the J end by 10 bases, with 11 bases between. Germline CDR1 DFQATT, CDR2 SNEGSKA (reference sequence). The CDR3 contains 12 residues.